The present T cell receptor (beta chain) was sequenced within a study of control samples from healthy donors and cancer patients. Deletions cut 4 bases from V and 5 bases from J, with 11 bases between. The CDR3 is made up of 13 amino acids. From germline, CDR1 is SGHNT and CDR2 YENEEA. Profiled with immunoSEQ multiplex PCR; TCRdb holds only in-frame clones, not every one. The sample contains more than 50,000 clones, 88% of which appear only once. The chain carries TRBV11-3 and TRBJ2-5; D not resolved. This TCR derives from a man aged 50-59 years in good health. Sample: blood. The CDR3 loop is CASSSGRRETQYF. The CDR3 DNA reads as TGTGCCAGCAGCTCAGGCCGTCGGGAGACCCAGTACTTC.